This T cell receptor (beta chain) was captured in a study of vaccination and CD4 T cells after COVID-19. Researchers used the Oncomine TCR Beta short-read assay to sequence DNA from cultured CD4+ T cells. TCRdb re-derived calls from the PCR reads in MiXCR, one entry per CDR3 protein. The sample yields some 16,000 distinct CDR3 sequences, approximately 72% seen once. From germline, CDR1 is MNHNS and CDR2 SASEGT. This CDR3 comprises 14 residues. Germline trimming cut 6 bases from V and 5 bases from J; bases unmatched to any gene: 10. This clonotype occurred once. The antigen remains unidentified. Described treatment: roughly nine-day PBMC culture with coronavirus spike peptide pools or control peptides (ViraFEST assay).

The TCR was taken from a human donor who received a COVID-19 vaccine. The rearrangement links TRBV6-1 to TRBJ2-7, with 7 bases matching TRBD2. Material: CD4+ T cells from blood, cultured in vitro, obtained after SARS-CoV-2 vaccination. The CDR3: CASSREAEGHEQYF. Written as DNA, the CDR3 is TGTGCCAGCAGCCGGGAGGCGGAGGGCCACGAGCAGTACTTC.